A selection of T cell receptor beta chains follows, all from one sample in a study of blood T cell repertoires in COVID-19. The method was immunoSEQ multiplex PCR; TCRdb's version includes in-frame clones alone and lacks a portion of them. The sample lists fewer than 110,000 clones, about 93% seen once, with approximately 1.2% in the top ten. The sample consisted of peripheral blood. These TCRs come from a woman aged 25 to 45 with acute or convalescent COVID-19. Both conserved end residues are part of each CDR3. Each record gives: J gene, V gene, clone size, D gene, CDR3 DNA, CDR3 protein. D genes are given only for firm matches. Only part of the rows carry a size: once, few, many, or a class if the clone is expanded.

TRBJ1-2	TRBV11-3	.	TRBD1	TGTGCCAGCAGCTTATCCTGGACAGGGGGCGCGGATGGCTACACCTTC	CASSLSWTGGADGYTF
TRBJ1-1	TRBV6-1	.	.	TGTGCCAGCAGTGACCCCGGGACACAGAACACTGAAGCTTTCTTT	CASSDPGTQNTEAFF
TRBJ1-6	TRBV5-6	.	TRBD1	TGTGCCAGCAGCTTTCAGGGGGCAGCGAATTCACCCCTCCACTTT	CASSFQGAANSPLHF
TRBJ1-2	TRBV24-1	.	.	TGTGCCACCAGTGATTTTGAACTTAACTATGGCTACACCTTC	CATSDFELNYGYTF
TRBJ1-2	TRBV7-2	.	TRBD1	TGTGCCAGCAGCTTATCAGGGGGAGGACTCTATGGCTACACCTTC	CASSLSGGGLYGYTF
TRBJ2-7	TRBV27	.	.	TGTGCCAGCAGTGGTGGACTGGAAAGGGTGCAGTACTTC	CASSGGLERVQYF
TRBJ2-3	TRBV14	.	.	TGTGCCAGCAGCCAGCTCGTGACAGGTACAGATACGCAGTATTTT	CASSQLVTGTDTQYF
TRBJ1-2	TRBV9	.	TRBD1	TGTGCCAGCAGCGGGTCGACAGGGATTATGGGCTACACCTTC	CASSGSTGIMGYTF
TRBJ2-7	TRBV5-1	.	TRBD1	TGCGCCAGCAGCTTGAGAACCGGGACAGGCTACGAGCAGTACTTC	CASSLRTGTGYEQYF
TRBJ1-1	TRBV28	.	TRBD1	TGTGCCAGCAGTGTACAGGGGGCGCGCTCTGAAGCTTTCTTT	CASSVQGARSEAFF
TRBJ1-6	TRBV3-1/TRBV3-2	.	TRBD1	TGTGCCAGCAGCCAAGCGACAGGGGAATATTCACCCCTCCACTTT	CASSQATGEYSPLHF
TRBJ2-7	TRBV9	.	.	TGTGCCAGCAGCGTAGAGGGAGGGGGGTACGAGCAGTACTTC	CASSVEGGGYEQYF
TRBJ2-7	TRBV6-5	.	TRBD2	TGTGCCAGCAGTTACTCCGGTCTAGCGGGAGTCGAGCAGTACTTC	CASSYSGLAGVEQYF
TRBJ2-7	TRBV10-3	.	.	TGTGCCATCAGCCAGGATCCCTCCTACGAGCAGTACTTC	CAISQDPSYEQYF
TRBJ2-3	TRBV24-1	.	.	TGTGCCACCAGTGATACCAGGACAGCTAGCACAGATACGCAGTATTTT	CATSDTRTASTDTQYF
TRBJ2-7	TRBV27	.	.	TGTGCCAGCAGTTCCAAGACAGGAGAACCCTACGAGCAGTACTTC	CASSSKTGEPYEQYF
TRBJ1-1	TRBV3-1/TRBV3-2	.	.	TGTGCCAGCAGCCAGGGGGGGGTTAGGGGAGCTTTCTTT	CASSQGGVRGAFF
TRBJ2-2	TRBV29-1	.	TRBD2	TGCAGCGTTGAGCGGCTAGCGGGAGTAAGGACCGGGGAGCTGTTTTTT	CSVERLAGVRTGELFF
TRBJ2-3	TRBV6-2/TRBV6-3	few	TRBD2	TGTGCCAGCAGTGTCCTTAGCGGGAGCGTCATCGCGGGTGCAGATACGCAGTATTTT	CASSVLSGSVIAGADTQYF
TRBJ2-1	TRBV5-6	.	TRBD2	TGTGCCAGCAGCATGGTAGCGGGGGGCGACAATGAGCAGTTCTTC	CASSMVAGGDNEQFF
TRBJ1-2	TRBV29-1	.	TRBD1	TGCAGCGTTCAGGGGGTTGGTGGCTACACCTTC	CSVQGVGGYTF
TRBJ2-1	TRBV21-1	.	.	TGTGCCAGCTCTGCGGGGGGATACAATGAGCAGTTCTTC	CASSAGGYNEQFF
TRBJ2-3	TRBV2	.	.	TGTGCCAGCAGTGCGGACACAACAGATACGCAGTATTTT	CASSADTTDTQYF
TRBJ1-2	TRBV11-2	.	TRBD1	TGTGCCAGCACCCCCGGGACAGGGGGCAGCTATGGCTACACCTTC	CASTPGTGGSYGYTF
TRBJ1-5	TRBV5-1	.	TRBD1	TGCGCCAGCAGCCCAGATCCAGGGGGCGTTCAGCCCCAGCATTTT	CASSPDPGGVQPQHF